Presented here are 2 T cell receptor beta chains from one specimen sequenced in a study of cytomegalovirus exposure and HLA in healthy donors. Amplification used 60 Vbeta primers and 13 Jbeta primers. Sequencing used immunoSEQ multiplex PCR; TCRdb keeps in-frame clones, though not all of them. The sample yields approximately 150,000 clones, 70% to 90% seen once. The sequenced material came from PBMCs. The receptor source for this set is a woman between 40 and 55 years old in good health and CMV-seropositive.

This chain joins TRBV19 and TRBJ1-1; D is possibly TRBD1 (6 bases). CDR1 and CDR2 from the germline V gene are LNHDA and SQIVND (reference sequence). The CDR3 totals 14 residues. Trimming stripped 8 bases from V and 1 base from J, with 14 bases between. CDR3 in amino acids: CASEAGAANTEAFF. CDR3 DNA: TGTGCCAGTGAGGCAGGGGCCGCGAACACTGAAGCTTTCTTT.

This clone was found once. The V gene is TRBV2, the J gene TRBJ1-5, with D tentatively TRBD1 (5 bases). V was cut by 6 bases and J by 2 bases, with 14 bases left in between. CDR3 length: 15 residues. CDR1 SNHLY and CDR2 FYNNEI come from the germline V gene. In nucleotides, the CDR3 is TGTGCCAGCAGCCCGGGACTCTCTGGCAATCAGCCCCAGCATTTT. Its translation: CASSPGLSGNQPQHF.